This paragraph reports one T cell receptor beta chain. This sample is part of a study of CD8 T cells in Susac syndrome. RNA totalling roughly 0.45 to 1 ug underwent reverse transcription with random hexamers. Using its own MiXCR run on the immunoSEQ multiplex PCR reads, TCRdb lists one record per CDR3 protein. The sample holds about 120,000 distinct CDR3 sequences, 92% seen once. The sample was CD8+ T cells from PBMCs. The sequence derives from a human donor in good health.

CDR3 nucleotides: TGTGCCAGCAGCCAAGTTTCGCGCGAGCAGTACTTC. This codes for CASSQVSREQYF. The genes are TRBV3-1 and TRBJ2-7; D is undetermined. Germline CDR1 is LGHDT and CDR2 is YNNKEL (reference sequence). The CDR3 is made up of 12 amino acids. V gave up 1 base and J gave up 6 bases, with 7 bases separating them.